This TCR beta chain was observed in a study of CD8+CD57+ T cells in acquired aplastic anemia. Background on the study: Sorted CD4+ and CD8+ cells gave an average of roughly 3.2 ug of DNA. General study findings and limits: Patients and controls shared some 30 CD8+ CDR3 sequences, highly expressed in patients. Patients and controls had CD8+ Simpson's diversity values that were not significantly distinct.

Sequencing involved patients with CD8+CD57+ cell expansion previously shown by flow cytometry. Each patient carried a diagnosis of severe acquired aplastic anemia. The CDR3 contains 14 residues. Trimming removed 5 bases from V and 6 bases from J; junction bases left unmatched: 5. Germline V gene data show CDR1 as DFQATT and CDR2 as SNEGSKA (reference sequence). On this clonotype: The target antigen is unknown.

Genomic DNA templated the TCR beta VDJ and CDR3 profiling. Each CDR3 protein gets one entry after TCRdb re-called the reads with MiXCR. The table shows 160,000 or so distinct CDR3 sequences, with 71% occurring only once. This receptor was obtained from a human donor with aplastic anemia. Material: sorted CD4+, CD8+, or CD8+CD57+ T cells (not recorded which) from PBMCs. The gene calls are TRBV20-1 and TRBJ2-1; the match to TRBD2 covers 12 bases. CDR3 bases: TGCAGTGCTCGGAAACTAGCGGGGGGCAATGAGCAGTTCTTC. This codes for CSARKLAGGNEQFF.